The TCR beta chain described here comes from a study of shared clonotypes between healthy human individuals (dated by TCRdb to the early 2020s). The study in broad terms: The cohort comprised a couple of women and a few men aged 18 to 49 years. Leukapheresis yielded between about 0.9 and 9 billion PBMCs per donor. Different laboratories and diverse techniques were used to prepare libraries and sequence TCR repertoires, to increase sequencing depth and limit assay-specific biases. For each donor, CD4 naive and CD4 memory were each given three plates, CD8 naive was given two plates, and CD8 memory was given one plate. To estimate repertoire size and how much clonotype sharing occurs between individuals, the study deeply sequenced the blood TCR repertoires of 4 to 6 healthy adults.

TCR CDR3 regions were amplified from genomic DNA by multiplex PCR using the deep immunoSEQ assay. For each cell subset, the extracted genomic DNA was distributed evenly across all wells of several immunoSEQ 96-well plates, and each plate served as one replicate. For sorted subsets, 200 to 250 ng genomic DNA, equal to tens of thousands of T cell genomes, was loaded into each replicate PCR. Purified libraries were quantified with a Qubit 3.0 fluorometer, sized on a Bioanalyzer 2100, and re-quantified with the KAPA Library Quantification kit. Each immunoSEQ 96-well plate was sequenced on its own single-read 150-cycle Illumina NextSeq 550 flow cell. Regarding the original processing steps: Because only junctional sequences without quality scores were contained in the immunoSEQ output, filtering matching that applied to full-length reads could not be performed. To assign V/J genes and CDR3, sequences were annotated using PyIR, a Python wrapper for IgBLAST v1.9, with IMGT germline references. Reads were removed for weak V/J assignments (E-value above 1e-6), missing CDR3, stop codons, out-of-frame junctions, or ambiguous translated residues. A V3J clonotype was defined by an identical inferred V gene, J gene, and CDR3 amino acid sequence. Percentage overlap between repertoires was computed as shared unique clonotypes divided by the size of the smaller repertoire. RTK rarefaction, the Chao1 estimator, and Recon v2.1 estimates of unobserved clonotypes were used to assess repertoire richness. Generation probabilities for all TCRbeta clonotypes obtained by the gDNA method from a few donors were computed using OLGA. The table comes from immuneACCESS by way of TCRdb, which keeps in-frame sequences with V and J called. Part of the clones is missing from these tables; in studies checked, under half for an unresolved V gene and the rest for unknown reasons. D and trimming were read from the DNA, whereas the V and J calls and clone size are those reported in that table. The sample yields approximately 1.9 million clones; 93% were counted once. The ten most abundant clones make up around 1.7% of the sample.

CD8 naive samples consisted of CD45RO-negative cells that were positively selected for CCR7, yielding a CD45RA+CCR7+ population without TemRA cells. Donors were healthy HIV-negative adults with no recently reported acute infections or vaccinations. Only Caucasian adults living in Nashville, Tennessee, USA were represented among the donors. After blood collection by leukapheresis, PBMCs were isolated using Ficoll-Histopaque density gradient centrifugation and then cryopreserved in the vapor phase of liquid nitrogen. Analytical flow cytometry was used to check the purity and quantity of every magnetically sorted T cell population. Genomic DNA was isolated from every sorted fraction and measured by UV absorbance on a Nanodrop 2000c. Remarks on this clone: The clone's antigen remains unknown. No much larger clone exists at a distance of one base, and base qualities are not known.

What the work shows at the level of the full study, not this receptor alone: Pairwise subsampling indicated that sequencing depth was expected to affect the degree of clonotype sharing among donors. Clonotypes shared by all four sorted-subset donors showed higher generation probabilities than non-shared clonotypes. Only blood was sampled, and tissue TCR repertoires likely differ from those in blood. Because the study included a small number of donors, the genetic and exposure-history diversity represented was limited. Across a few donors, 4.5% to 6.5% of naive CD4, roughly 3.3% of naive CD8, under 2.5% of memory CD4, and 0.4% of memory CD8 clonotypes were shared. Larger estimated clonotype richness was generally found for naive subsets than for memory subsets. Rarefaction of sorted-subset datasets indicated incomplete sequencing despite the large sequencing depth.

The sample consisted of naive CD8+ T cells from PBMCs. Interpreted using the paper, the cell subset or site label stands for: CD45RA+CCR7+. The receptor comes from a young man in good health. Some clones in this sample may be carry-over from other donors' samples.

The CDR3 protein is CASSFPQKNTGELFF. The DNA sequence follows: TGTGCCAGCAGCTTTCCGCAGAAGAACACCGGGGAGCTGTTTTTT. The sequence links TRBV7-9 to TRBJ2-2; the D segment cannot be called with confidence. CDR1 and CDR2, looked up from the germline V gene (reference sequence), are SEHNR and FQNEAQ. The CDR3 covers 15 residues, taking in both the cysteine and the phenylalanine. The read is trimmed to its CDR3 DNA, 45 bases read in frame from base 1. V sheds 3 bases and J sheds 1 base, leaving 9 bases between their ends.